A single sample gave rise to the 12 T cell receptor beta chains below, sequenced in a study of T cell clones after liver transplantation. The table came from immunoSEQ multiplex PCR; TCRdb's copy has only in-frame clones and leaves some out. The table lists tens of thousands of clones, less than 85% of them singletons. The specimen comprised CD4+ T cells from blood, sampled at the approximately 15-month timepoint. All receptors come from a human patient who received a liver transplant. The graft donor may account for some of the T cells.

The chain has TRBV4-1 and TRBJ2-5; the match to TRBD1 covers 7 bases. The CDR3 loop spans 15 amino acids. From germline, CDR1 is MGHRA and CDR2 YSYEKL. V shed 4 bases, J shed 4 bases, and the junction held 9 bases outside the gene matches. The CDR3 reads CASSPTGDPRETQYF. The CDR3 DNA sequence: TGCGCCAGCAGCCCAACAGGGGATCCTCGAGAGACCCAGTACTTC.

This chain uses TRBV28 with TRBJ2-7; 7 bases agree with TRBD1. V gave up 6 bases and J gave up 0 bases; unmatched junction bases: 8. The CDR3 totals 15 residues. Germline CDR1 and CDR2: MDHEN and SYDVKM. As DNA, the CDR3 is TGTGCCAGCAGCCCAGGGGCAGGGGGCTCCTACGAGCAGTACGTC. Protein: CASSPGAGGSYEQYV.

This chain connects TRBV7-9 to TRBJ2-5; 7 bases agree with TRBD1. V lost 4 bases, J lost 3 bases, and 5 bases stayed unmatched. The CDR3 is made up of 14 amino acids. The germline V gene encodes CDR1 SEHNR and CDR2 FQNEAQ (reference sequence). CDR3 DNA sequence: TGTGCCAGCAGCTCAGGACAGGCAAAAGAGACCCAGTACTTC. Translation: CASSSGQAKETQYF. Supplemented by reference TRBV7-9 and TRBJ2-5, the full variable domain reads DTGVSQNPRHKITKRGQNVTFRCDPISEHNRLYWYRQTLGQGPEFLTYFQNEAQLEKSRLLSDRFSAERPKGSFSTLEIQRTEQGDSAMYLCASSSGQAKETQYFGPGTRLLVL.

In this sample, this clone turned up a few times. This chain links TRBV7-9 with TRBJ2-2, with TRBD1 identical over 7 bases. The CDR3 is 16 residues long. The germline gives CDR1 SEHNR, CDR2 FQNEAQ (reference sequence). V dropped 4 bases and J dropped 1; count of bases not matched to a gene: 6. The CDR3 sequence: CASSSIGQENTGELFF. As DNA, the CDR3 is TGTGCCAGCAGCTCTATCGGACAGGAGAACACCGGGGAGCTGTTTTTT. The complete variable domain, with remaining parts taken from reference TRBV7-9 and TRBJ2-2, reads DTGVSQNPRHKITKRGQNVTFRCDPISEHNRLYWYRQTLGQGPEFLTYFQNEAQLEKSRLLSDRFSAERPKGSFSTLEIQRTEQGDSAMYLCASSSIGQENTGELFFGEGSRLTVL.

There are a few counts of this clone. The V gene is TRBV13, the J gene TRBJ1-4; D is ambiguous. V dropped 5 bases and J dropped 2 bases, with 6 bases sitting between them. Germline lookup yields CDR1 PRHDT and CDR2 FYEKMQ (reference sequence). This CDR3 spans 13 amino acids. As DNA, the CDR3 is TGTGCCAGCAGCCGCACCACTAATGAAAAACTGTTTTTT. Translation: CASSRTTNEKLFF.

This clone was seen a single time. The rearrangement joins TRBV19 to TRBJ2-5, with D possibly matching TRBD1 (5 bases). V was pared by 9 bases and J by 7 bases, with 18 bases between. The CDR3 is 13 residues long. Germline CDR1 and CDR2: LNHDA and SQIVND (reference sequence). CDR3 DNA: TGTGCCAGCTCAAGCAGGCCCCAGGGGACCCAGTACTTC. It codes for CASSSRPQGTQYF.

This chain links TRBV28 with TRBJ2-5, with 8 bases matching TRBD1. The CDR3 has 14 residues. With V trimmed by 6 bases and J by 4 bases, 7 bases remained unmatched. CDR1 and CDR2 from the germline V gene are MDHEN and SYDVKM. CDR3 DNA: TGTGCCAGCAGCAAAGGACAGGGCAGAGAGACCCAGTACTTC. Translation gives CASSKGQGRETQYF.

This clone was observed once. This rearrangement joins TRBV6-1 to TRBJ1-1; D might be TRBD1 (5 bases). V lost 0 bases to trimming and J lost 2 bases, with 19 bases between them. This CDR3 spans 18 amino acids. CDR1 is MNHNS, CDR2 SASEGT, per germline. CDR3 nucleotide sequence: TGTGCCAGCAGTGAAGCTTTTGAGGGGATGGGGACCAACACTGAAGCTTTCTTT. Its translation is CASSEAFEGMGTNTEAFF.

This clone has ten or more counts. CDR3 nucleotide sequence: TGTGCCAGTAGTATCCCAGGGGACCACTATGGCTACACCTTC. Amino acids: CASSIPGDHYGYTF. This chain links TRBV19 with TRBJ1-2; possible D gene TRBD1, 6 bases. V was clipped by 3 bases and J by 3 bases, with 11 bases between them. The germline gives CDR1 LNHDA, CDR2 SQIVND (reference sequence). This CDR3 contains 14 residues.

This clone was counted only a few times. This chain joins TRBV5-1 and TRBJ2-2; D is unclear. CDR3 length: 15 amino acids. Per the germline V gene, CDR1 is SGHRS and CDR2 is YFSETQ. Deletions cut 6 bases from V and 4 bases from J, with 16 bases between. The chain's CDR3 is CASNPSAMSTGELFF. As DNA, the CDR3 is TGCGCCAGCAATCCATCCGCGATGAGCACCGGGGAGCTGTTTTTT.

The chain carries TRBV4-3 and TRBJ1-4; D may be TRBD1 (6 bases). Trimming cost V 1 base and J 8 bases, with 14 bases left between them. This CDR3 has 15 residues. Germline loops: CDR1 LGHNA, CDR2 YSLEER. CDR3 sequence (DNA): TGCGCCAGCAGCCAAGGACAGGATAGGCACGAAAAACTGTTTTTT. Its translation: CASSQGQDRHEKLFF.

This chain links TRBV9 with TRBJ1-5, with TRBD1 identical over 10 bases. This CDR3 region has 16 residues. Germline-derived CDR1 and CDR2 are SGDLS and YYNGEE. Germline trimming cut 0 bases from V and 3 bases from J; bases unmatched to any gene: 3. The CDR3 spells CASSVAGTGDNQPQHF. The CDR3 DNA sequence: TGTGCCAGCAGCGTAGCTGGGACAGGGGACAATCAGCCCCAGCATTTT.